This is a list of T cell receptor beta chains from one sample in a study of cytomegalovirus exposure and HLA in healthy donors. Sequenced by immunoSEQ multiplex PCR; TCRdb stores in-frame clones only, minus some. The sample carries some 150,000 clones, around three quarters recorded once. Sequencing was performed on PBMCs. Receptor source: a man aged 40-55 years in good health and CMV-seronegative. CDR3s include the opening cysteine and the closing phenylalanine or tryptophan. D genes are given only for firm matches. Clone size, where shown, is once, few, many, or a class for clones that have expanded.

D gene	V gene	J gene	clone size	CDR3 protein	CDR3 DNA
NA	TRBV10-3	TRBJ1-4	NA	CAISEPRDEKLFF	TGTGCCATCAGTGAGCCGAGGGATGAAAAACTGTTTTTT
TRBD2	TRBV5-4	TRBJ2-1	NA	CASSFTGRDEQFF	TGTGCCAGCAGCTTCACGGGGAGGGATGAGCAGTTCTTC
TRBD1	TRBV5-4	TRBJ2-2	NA	CASSSRDRGMGGELFF	TGTGCCAGCAGCTCCCGGGACAGGGGAATGGGCGGGGAGCTGTTTTTT
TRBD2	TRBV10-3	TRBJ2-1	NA	CAISESELAVSNEQFF	TGTGCCATCAGTGAGTCGGAGCTAGCGGTCAGCAATGAGCAGTTCTTC
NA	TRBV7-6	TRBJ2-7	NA	CASSPNRQGNSYEQYF	TGTGCCAGCAGCCCCAACCGGCAGGGTAATTCCTACGAGCAGTACTTC
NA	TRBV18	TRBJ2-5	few	CASSPQGPEDQETQYF	TGTGCCAGCTCACCACAGGGGCCCGAGGACCAAGAGACCCAGTACTTC
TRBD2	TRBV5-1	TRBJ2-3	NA	CASSATGTSSGGTQYF	TGCGCCAGCAGCGCCACCGGGACTAGCTCGGGAGGTACGCAGTATTTT
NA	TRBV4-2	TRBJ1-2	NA	CASSQEWQGTIYGYTF	TGTGCCAGCAGCCAAGAGTGGCAGGGGACTATCTATGGCTACACCTTC
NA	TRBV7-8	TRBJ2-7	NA	CASSPRDFVYEQYF	TGTGCCAGCAGCCCGAGGGACTTCGTCTACGAGCAGTACTTC
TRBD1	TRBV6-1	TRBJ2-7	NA	CASSGTGDYYEQYF	TGTGCCAGCTCCGGGACAGGGGATTACTACGAGCAGTACTTC
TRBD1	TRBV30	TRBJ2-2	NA	CALGQGTNTGELFF	TGTGCCTTAGGACAGGGAACGAACACCGGGGAGCTGTTTTTT
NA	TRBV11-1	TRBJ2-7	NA	CASSLARTDYEQYF	TGTGCCAGCAGCCTAGCCAGGACAGACTACGAGCAGTACTTC
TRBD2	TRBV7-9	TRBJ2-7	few	CSSSKRGPAYEQYF	TGTTCCAGCAGCAAGCGGGGGCCTGCCTACGAGCAGTACTTC
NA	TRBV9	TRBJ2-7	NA	CASSVALARTYEQYF	TGTGCCAGCAGCGTAGCTCTAGCAAGGACCTACGAGCAGTACTTC
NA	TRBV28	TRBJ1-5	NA	CASSGGLGTYSNQPQHF	TGTGCCAGCAGTGGGGGCCTGGGCACCTATAGCAATCAGCCCCAGCATTTT
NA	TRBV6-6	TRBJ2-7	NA	CASSYQGQGFHEQYF	TGTGCCAGCAGTTACCAAGGCCAGGGATTCCACGAGCAGTACTTC
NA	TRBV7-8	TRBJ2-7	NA	CASSLIRTPYEQYF	TGTGCCAGCAGCTTAATCCGGACACCCTACGAGCAGTACTTC
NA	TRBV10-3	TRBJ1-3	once	CAIRDTGSGNTIYF	TGTGCCATCAGAGACACTGGCTCTGGAAACACCATATATTTT
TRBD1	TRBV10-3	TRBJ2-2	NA	CAIRQGADTGELFF	TGTGCCATCAGACAGGGGGCCGACACCGGGGAGCTGTTTTTT
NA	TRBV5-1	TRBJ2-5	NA	CASSLLGSGETQYF	TGCGCCAGCAGCCTACTTGGGTCGGGAGAGACCCAGTACTTC
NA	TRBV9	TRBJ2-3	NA	CASSATPGVKPRDTQYF	TGTGCCAGCAGCGCCACCCCAGGGGTTAAGCCCAGGGATACGCAGTATTTT
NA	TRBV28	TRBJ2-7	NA	CASSHTQGFSYEQYF	TGTGCCAGCAGCCATACACAGGGATTTTCCTACGAGCAGTACTTC
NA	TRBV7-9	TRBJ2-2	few	CASSLYSLTGELFF	TGTGCCAGCAGCTTATATAGCCTCACCGGGGAGCTGTTTTTT
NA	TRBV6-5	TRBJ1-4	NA	CASSRSQRGLGKLFF	TGTGCCAGCAGTCGCAGTCAGCGAGGGTTAGGAAAACTGTTTTTT
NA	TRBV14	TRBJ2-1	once	CACNPAGITRNEQFF	TGTGCCTGCAACCCCGCCGGGATTACCCGAAATGAGCAGTTCTTC
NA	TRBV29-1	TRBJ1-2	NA	CSVGEIYGYTF	TGCAGCGTTGGGGAGATCTATGGCTACACCTTC
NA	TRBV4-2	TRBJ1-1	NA	CASSQERSSRTEAFF	TGTGCCAGCAGCCAAGAAAGGAGCAGTCGCACTGAAGCTTTCTTT
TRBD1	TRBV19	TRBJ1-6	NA	CASNPGQTNSPLHF	TGTGCCAGCAATCCGGGACAGACGAATTCACCCCTCCACTTT
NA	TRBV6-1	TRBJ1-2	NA	CASSDSGNYGYTF	TGTGCCAGCAGTGACTCGGGGAACTATGGCTACACCTTC
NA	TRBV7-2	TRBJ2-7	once	CASTGRLTGRAYEQYF	TGTGCCAGCACTGGACGGCTTACAGGGAGGGCCTACGAGCAGTACTTC
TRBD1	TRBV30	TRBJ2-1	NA	CAWSPGQGRNEQFF	TGTGCCTGGAGCCCGGGACAGGGTAGGAATGAGCAGTTCTTC
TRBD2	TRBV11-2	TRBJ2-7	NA	CASSFGGTSGPHSYEQYF	TGTGCCAGCAGCTTCGGGGGGACTAGCGGGCCGCACTCCTACGAGCAGTACTTC
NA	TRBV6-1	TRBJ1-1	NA	CASSVSVIRDTEAFF	TGTGCCAGCAGTGTATCCGTGATTCGGGACACCGAAGCTTTCTTT
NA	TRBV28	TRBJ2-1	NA	CASKSLLFGSGPSYNEQFF	TGTGCCAGCAAATCCCTTCTTTTCGGGAGCGGCCCCTCCTACAATGAGCAGTTCTTC
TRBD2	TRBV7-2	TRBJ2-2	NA	CASTGLAGGTGELFF	TGTGCCAGCACGGGACTAGCGGGAGGAACCGGGGAGCTGTTTTTT
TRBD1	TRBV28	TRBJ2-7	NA	CASSPSAGTGGSEQYF	TGTGCCAGCAGTCCGTCCGCCGGGACAGGGGGCTCCGAGCAGTACTTC
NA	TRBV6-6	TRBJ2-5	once	CASSYSWGNQETQYF	TGTGCCAGCAGTTACTCATGGGGCAACCAAGAGACCCAGTACTTC
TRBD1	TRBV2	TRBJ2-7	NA	CASSDPGTVRTYEQYF	TGTGCCAGCAGTGACCCCGGGACAGTAAGGACCTACGAGCAGTACTTC
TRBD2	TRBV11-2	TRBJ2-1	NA	CASSEASGSEAYNEQFF	TGTGCCAGCAGTGAGGCCAGCGGGAGTGAGGCCTACAATGAGCAGTTCTTC
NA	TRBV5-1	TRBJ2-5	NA	CASSLGGSGIQETQYF	TGCGCCAGCAGCTTGGGGGGTAGCGGAATCCAAGAGACCCAGTACTTC
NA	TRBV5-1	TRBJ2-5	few	CASSLGSGSRQETQYF	TGCGCCAGCAGCCTAGGCTCGGGGAGTCGGCAAGAGACCCAGTACTTC
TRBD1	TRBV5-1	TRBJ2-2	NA	CASSGRQGTGELFF	TGCGCCAGCAGCGGGCGACAGGGCACCGGGGAGCTGTTTTTT
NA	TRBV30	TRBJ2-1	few	CAWSGSSYNEQFF	TGTGCCTGGAGCGGGAGCTCCTACAATGAGCAGTTCTTC
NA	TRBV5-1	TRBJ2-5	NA	CASRRERGETQYF	TGCGCCAGCCGGAGGGAGAGGGGAGAGACCCAGTACTTC
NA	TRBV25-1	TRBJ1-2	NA	CASSDPRGLLLGYTF	TGTGCCAGCAGTGACCCGCGGGGCCTACTCCTTGGCTACACCTTC
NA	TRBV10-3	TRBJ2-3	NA	CAISWTDSTDTQYF	TGTGCCATCAGTTGGACAGACAGCACAGATACGCAGTATTTT
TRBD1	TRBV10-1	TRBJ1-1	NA	CASNGQGNTEAFF	TGCGCCAGCAACGGACAGGGTAACACTGAAGCTTTCTTT
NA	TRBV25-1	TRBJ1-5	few	CASSGGSANQPQHF	TGTGCCAGCAGTGGCGGATCCGCCAATCAGCCCCAGCATTTT
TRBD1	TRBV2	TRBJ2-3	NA	CASKPGQGFSGTDTQYF	TGTGCCAGCAAACCGGGACAGGGATTTTCCGGCACAGATACGCAGTATTTT